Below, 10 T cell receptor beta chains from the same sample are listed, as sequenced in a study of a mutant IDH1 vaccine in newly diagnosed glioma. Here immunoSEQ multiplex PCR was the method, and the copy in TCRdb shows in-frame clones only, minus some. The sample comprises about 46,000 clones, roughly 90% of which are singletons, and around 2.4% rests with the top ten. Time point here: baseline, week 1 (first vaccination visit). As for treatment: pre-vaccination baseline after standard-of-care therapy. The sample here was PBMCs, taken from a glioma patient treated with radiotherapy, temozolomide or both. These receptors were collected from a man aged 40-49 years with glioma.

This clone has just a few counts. This chain's CDR3 is CASSPTGQDGYTF. DNA of the CDR3: TGTGCCAGCAGCCCGACAGGGCAAGATGGCTACACCTTC. V is TRBV5-6 and J is TRBJ1-2; 7 nucleotides line up with TRBD1. Unmatched junction bases numbered 6, after V lost 4 bases and J lost 6 bases. Germline V lookup: CDR1 SGHDT, CDR2 YYEEEE. The length of the CDR3 is 13 residues.

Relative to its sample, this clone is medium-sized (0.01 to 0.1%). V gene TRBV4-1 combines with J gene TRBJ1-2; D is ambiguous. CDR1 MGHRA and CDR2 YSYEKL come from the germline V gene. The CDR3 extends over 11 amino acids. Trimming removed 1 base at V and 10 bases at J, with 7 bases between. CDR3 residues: CASSQGRNYTF. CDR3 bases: TGCGCCAGCAGCCAAGGGCGGAACTACACCTTC.

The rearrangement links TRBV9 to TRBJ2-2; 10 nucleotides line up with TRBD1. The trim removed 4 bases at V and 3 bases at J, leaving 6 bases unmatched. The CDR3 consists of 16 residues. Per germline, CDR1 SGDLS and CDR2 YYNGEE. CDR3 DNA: TGTGCCAGCAGCCTTCGACAGGGGGCGTACACCGGGGAGCTGTTTTTT. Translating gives CASSLRQGAYTGELFF.

CDR3 coding DNA: TGTGCCAGCAGCCCCGCATGGGGAACCTACGAGCAGTACTTC. Its translation is CASSPAWGTYEQYF. The chain employs TRBV7-6 and TRBJ2-7, with D hard to call. The CDR3 runs to 14 residues. The V and J ends lost 5 bases and 2 bases respectively, with 13 bases between them. CDR1 SGHVS and CDR2 FNYEAQ come from the germline V gene. The full variable domain, rest sourced from reference TRBV7-6 and TRBJ2-7, is GAGVSQSPRYKVTKRGQDVALRCDPISGHVSLYWYRQALGQGPEFLTYFNYEAQQDKSGLPNDRFSAERPEGSISTLTIQRTEQRDSAMYRCASSPAWGTYEQYFGPGTRLTVT.

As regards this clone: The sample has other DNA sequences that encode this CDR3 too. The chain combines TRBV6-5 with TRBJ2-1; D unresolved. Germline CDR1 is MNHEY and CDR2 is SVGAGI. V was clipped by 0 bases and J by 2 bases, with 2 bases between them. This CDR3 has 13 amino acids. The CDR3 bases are TGTGCCAGCAGTTACTCACCCTACAATGAGCAGTTCTTC. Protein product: CASSYSPYNEQFF.

The CDR3 DNA is TGTGCCAGCAGTGACGGGGTTCTTAGCAATCAGCCCCAGCATTTT. Translated, it gives CASSDGVLSNQPQHF. This chain uses TRBV2 with TRBJ1-5; D is undetermined. V gave up 3 bases and J gave up 0 bases, with 9 bases separating them. Germline V gene lookup returns CDR1 SNHLY and CDR2 FYNNEI. The CDR3 totals 15 residues.

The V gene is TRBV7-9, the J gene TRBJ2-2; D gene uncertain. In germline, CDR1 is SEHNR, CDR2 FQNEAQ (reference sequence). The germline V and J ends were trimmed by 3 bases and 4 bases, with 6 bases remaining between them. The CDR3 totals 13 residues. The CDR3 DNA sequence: TGTGCCAGCAGCTTGGGAATCACCGGGGAGCTGTTTTTT. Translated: CASSLGITGELFF.

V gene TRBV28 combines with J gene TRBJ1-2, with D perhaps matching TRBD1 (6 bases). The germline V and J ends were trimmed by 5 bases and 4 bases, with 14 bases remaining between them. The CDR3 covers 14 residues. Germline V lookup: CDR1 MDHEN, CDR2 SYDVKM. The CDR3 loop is CASSPGQSRYGYTF. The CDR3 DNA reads TGTGCCAGCAGTCCCGGACAGTCTCGCTATGGCTACACCTTC.

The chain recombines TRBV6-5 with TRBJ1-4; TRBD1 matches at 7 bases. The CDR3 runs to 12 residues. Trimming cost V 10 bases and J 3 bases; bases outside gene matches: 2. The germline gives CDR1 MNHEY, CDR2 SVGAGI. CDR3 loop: CATGGPNEKLFF. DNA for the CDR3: TGTGCCACAGGGGGGCCTAATGAAAAACTGTTTTTT.

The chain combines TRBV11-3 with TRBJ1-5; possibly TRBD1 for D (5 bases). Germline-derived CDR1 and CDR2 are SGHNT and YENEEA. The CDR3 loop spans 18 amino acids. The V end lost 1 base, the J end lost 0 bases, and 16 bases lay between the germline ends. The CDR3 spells CASSLGPPGTYSNQPQHF. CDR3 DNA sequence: TGTGCCAGCAGCTTAGGACCCCCAGGGACTTATAGCAATCAGCCCCAGCATTTT.